This T cell receptor (beta chain) was observed in a study of tumor and adjacent non-tumor tissue in lung cancer. A modified ARM-PCR protocol with three rounds of nested PCR amplified TCRbeta. One entry per CDR3 protein, called by TCRdb with MiXCR from the multiplex PCR reads. The sample records over 100,000 distinct CDR3 sequences, approximately 82% being singletons. Study-level results: Normal lung showed higher cumulative top 100 clone frequency than tumor. Shorter survival was associated with higher TCR diversity in tumors. Tumor tissue had significantly higher TCR diversity than normal lung.

The template was RNA from unsorted bulk tissue. A note on this clonotype: The antigen remains undetermined.

Germline CDR1 and CDR2: LNHDA and SQIVND (reference sequence). This CDR3 is built from 15 residues. V lost 0 bases to trimming and J lost 8 bases, with 14 bases between them. This receptor was identified in a woman aged 60-75 years with non-small cell lung cancer. The chain has TRBV19 and TRBJ2-1, with no clear D. Sequencing was carried out using lung tumor tissue. Written as DNA, the CDR3 is TGTGCCAGTAGTATAGATCGTCTTGGTGGGGATGAGCAGTTCTTC. Protein: CASSIDRLGGDEQFF.